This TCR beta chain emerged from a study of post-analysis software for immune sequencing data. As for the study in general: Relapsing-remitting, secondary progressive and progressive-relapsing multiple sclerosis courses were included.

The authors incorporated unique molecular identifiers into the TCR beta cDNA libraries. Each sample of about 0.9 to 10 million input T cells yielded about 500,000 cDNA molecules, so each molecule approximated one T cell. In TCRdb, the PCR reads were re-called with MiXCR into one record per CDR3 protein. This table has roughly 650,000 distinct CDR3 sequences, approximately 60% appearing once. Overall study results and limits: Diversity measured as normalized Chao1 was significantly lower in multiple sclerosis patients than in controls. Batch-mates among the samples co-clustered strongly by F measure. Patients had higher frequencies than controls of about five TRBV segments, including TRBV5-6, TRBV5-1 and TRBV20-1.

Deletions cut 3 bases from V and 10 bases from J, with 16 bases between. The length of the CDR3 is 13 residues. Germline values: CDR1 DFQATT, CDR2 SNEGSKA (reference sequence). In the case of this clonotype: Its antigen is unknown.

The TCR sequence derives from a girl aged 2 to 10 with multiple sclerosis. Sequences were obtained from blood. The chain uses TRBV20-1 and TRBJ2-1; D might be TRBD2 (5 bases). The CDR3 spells CSARSPEAEEQFF. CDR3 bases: TGCAGTGCTAGGTCCCCGGAGGCAGAAGAGCAGTTCTTC.